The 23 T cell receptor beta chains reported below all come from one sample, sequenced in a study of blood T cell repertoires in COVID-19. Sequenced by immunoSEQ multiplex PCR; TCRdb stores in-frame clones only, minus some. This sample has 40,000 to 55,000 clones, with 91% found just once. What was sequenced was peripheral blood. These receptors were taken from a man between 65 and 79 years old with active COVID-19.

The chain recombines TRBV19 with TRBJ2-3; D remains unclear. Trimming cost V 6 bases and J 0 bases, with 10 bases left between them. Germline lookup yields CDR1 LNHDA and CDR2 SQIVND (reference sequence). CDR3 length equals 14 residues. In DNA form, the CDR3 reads TGTGCCAGTAGAGAAGCACTTAGCACAGATACGCAGTATTTT. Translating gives CASREALSTDTQYF.

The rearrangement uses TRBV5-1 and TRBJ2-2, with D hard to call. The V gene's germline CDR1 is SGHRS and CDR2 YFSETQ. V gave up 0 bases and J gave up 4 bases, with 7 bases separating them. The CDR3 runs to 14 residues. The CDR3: CASSLASFTGELFF. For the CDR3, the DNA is TGCGCCAGCAGCTTGGCGTCTTTCACCGGGGAGCTGTTTTTT.

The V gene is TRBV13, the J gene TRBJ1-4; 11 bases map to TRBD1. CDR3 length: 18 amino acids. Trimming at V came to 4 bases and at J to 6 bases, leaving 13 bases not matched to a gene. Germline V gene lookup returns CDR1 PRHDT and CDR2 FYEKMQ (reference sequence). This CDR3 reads CASSSSRTRTGGYEKLFF. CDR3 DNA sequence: TGTGCCAGCAGCTCATCAAGAACCAGGACAGGGGGCTATGAAAAACTGTTTTTT.

The CDR3 region has the DNA TGTGCCAGCAGCTTAAGGGGCCTGAACACTGAAGCTTTCTTT. As protein: CASSLRGLNTEAFF. This sequence joins TRBV11-3 and TRBJ1-1; maybe TRBD1 (5 bases). V dropped 2 bases and J dropped 0 bases, with 7 bases sitting between them. The CDR3 has 14 amino acids. The germline CDR1 and CDR2 sequences are SGHNT and YENEEA.

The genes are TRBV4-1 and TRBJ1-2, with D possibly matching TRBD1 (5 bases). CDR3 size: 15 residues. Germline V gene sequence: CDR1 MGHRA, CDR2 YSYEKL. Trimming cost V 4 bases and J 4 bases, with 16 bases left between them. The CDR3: CASSPTRYDSYGYTF. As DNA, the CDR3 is TGCGCCAGCAGCCCTACAAGGTACGACAGCTATGGCTACACCTTC.

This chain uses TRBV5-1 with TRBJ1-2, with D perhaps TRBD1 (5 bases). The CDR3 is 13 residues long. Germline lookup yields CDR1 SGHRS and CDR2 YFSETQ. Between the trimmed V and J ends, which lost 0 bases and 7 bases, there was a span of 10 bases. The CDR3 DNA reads TGCGCCAGCAGCTTGGGACAGTTCCGTGGCTACACCTTC. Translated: CASSLGQFRGYTF.

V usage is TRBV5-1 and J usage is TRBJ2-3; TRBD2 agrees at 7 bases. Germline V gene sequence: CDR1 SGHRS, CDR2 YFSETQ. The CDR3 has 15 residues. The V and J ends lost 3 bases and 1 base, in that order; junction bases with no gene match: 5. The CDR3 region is CASSSSGVGTDTQYF. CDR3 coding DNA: TGCGCCAGCAGCTCGAGCGGGGTAGGCACAGATACGCAGTATTTT.

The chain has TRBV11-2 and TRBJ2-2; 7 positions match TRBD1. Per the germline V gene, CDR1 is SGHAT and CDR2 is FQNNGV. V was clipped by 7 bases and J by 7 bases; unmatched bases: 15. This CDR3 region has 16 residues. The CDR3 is CASTSSHSRGIGELFF. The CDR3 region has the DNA TGTGCCAGCACCTCTTCCCACAGCAGGGGGATCGGGGAGCTGTTTTTT.

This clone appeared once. Written as DNA, the CDR3 is TGTGCCTGGAGGTTCCGGGATAATTCACCCCTCCACTTT. Protein product: CAWRFRDNSPLHF. The genes are TRBV30 and TRBJ1-6; D not certain. V was clipped by 3 bases and J by 5 bases, with 8 bases between them. Per germline, CDR1 GTSNPN and CDR2 SVGIG (reference sequence). The CDR3 spans 13 residues. Using reference TRBV30 and TRBJ1-6 for the parts outside the CDR3, the full variable domain is SQTIHQWPATLVQPVGSPLSLECTVEGTSNPNLYWYRQAAGRGLQLLFYSVGIGQISSEVPQNLSASRPQDRQFILSSKKLLLSDSGFYLCAWRFRDNSPLHFGNGTRLTVT.

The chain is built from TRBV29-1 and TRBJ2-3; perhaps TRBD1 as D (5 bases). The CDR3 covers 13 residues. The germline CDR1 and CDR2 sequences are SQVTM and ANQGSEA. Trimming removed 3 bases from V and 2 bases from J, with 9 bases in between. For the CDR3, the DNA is TGCAGCGTTGATCAGGGCCTCACAGATACGCAGTATTTT. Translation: CSVDQGLTDTQYF.

The CDR3 coding sequence is TGTGCCAGCAGCTTAGAGCTAGCGGGGGCGTTTGCAGATACGCAGTATTTT. Protein product: CASSLELAGAFADTQYF. The chain combines TRBV7-8 with TRBJ2-3; 10 bases fit TRBD2. The CDR3 runs to 17 residues. V was pared by 1 base and J by 4 bases, with 8 bases of the junction left unmatched. From germline, CDR1 is SGHVS and CDR2 FQNEAQ.

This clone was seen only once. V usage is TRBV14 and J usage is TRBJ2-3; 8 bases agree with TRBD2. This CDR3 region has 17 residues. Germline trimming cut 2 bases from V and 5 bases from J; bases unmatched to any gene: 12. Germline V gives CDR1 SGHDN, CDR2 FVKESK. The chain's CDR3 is CASSQHKTGGGEDTQYF. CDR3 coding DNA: TGTGCCAGCAGCCAACATAAGACCGGGGGGGGCGAAGATACGCAGTATTTT.

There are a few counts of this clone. CDR3: CASSQDWMGADTQYF. The CDR3 DNA reads TGTGCCAGCAGCCAAGACTGGATGGGCGCAGATACGCAGTATTTT. The chain uses TRBV4-2 and TRBJ2-3, with D unresolved. CDR1 LGHNA and CDR2 YNFKEQ come from the germline V gene. This CDR3 is built from 15 residues. Trimming shortened V by 0 bases and J by 4 bases, and 11 bases separated the two germline ends.

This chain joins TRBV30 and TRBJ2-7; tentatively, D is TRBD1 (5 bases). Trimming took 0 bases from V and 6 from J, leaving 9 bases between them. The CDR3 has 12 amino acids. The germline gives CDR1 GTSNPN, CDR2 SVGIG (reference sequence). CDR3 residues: CAWSVRGGEQYF. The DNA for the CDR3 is TGTGCCTGGAGTGTAAGGGGCGGCGAGCAGTACTTC.

Here the CDR3 reads CASSVGRGSTPQYF. The CDR3 DNA reads as TGTGCCAGCAGCGTAGGACGGGGTTCGACTCCGCAGTATTTT. The chain has TRBV9 and TRBJ2-3, with D possibly being TRBD2 (5 bases). CDR3 size: 14 residues. Trimming shortened V by 0 bases and J by 10 bases, and 15 bases separated the two germline ends. CDR1 and CDR2 (germline): SGDLS, YYNGEE.

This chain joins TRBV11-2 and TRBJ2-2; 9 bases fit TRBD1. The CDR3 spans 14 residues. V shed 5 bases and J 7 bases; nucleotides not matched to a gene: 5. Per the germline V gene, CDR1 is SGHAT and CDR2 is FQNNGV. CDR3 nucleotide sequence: TGTGCCAGCAGCAGGGACAGGGCGAGCGGGGAGCTGTTTTTT. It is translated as CASSRDRASGELFF.

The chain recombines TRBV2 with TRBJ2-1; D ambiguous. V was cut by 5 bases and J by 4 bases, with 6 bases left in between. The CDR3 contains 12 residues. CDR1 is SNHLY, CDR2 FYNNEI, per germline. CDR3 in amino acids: CASSFQYNEQFF. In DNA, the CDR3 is TGTGCCAGCAGTTTTCAGTACAATGAGCAGTTCTTC.

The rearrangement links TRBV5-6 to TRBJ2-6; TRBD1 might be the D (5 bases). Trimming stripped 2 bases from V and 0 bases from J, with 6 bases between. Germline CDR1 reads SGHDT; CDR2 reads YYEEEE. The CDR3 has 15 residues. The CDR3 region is CASSFGHSGANVLTF. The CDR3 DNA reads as TGTGCCAGCAGCTTTGGACACTCTGGGGCCAACGTCCTGACTTTC.

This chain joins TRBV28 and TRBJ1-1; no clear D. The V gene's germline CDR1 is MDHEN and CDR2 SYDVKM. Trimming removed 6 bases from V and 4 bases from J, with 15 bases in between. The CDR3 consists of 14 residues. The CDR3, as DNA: TGTGCCAGCAGCCCCCGGGGAGGGTCCACTGAAGCTTTCTTT. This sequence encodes CASSPRGGSTEAFF.

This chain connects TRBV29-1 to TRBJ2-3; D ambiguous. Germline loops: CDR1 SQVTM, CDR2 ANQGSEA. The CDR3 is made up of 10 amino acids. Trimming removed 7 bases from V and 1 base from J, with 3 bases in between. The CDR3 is CSAGTDTQYF. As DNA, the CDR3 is TGCAGCGCCGGCACAGATACGCAGTATTTT.

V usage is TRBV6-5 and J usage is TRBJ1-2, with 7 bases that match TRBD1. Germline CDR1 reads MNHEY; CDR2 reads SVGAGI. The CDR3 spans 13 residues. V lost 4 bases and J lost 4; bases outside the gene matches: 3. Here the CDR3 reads CASSSHRGYGYTF. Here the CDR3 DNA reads TGTGCCAGCAGTTCCCACAGGGGCTATGGCTACACCTTC.

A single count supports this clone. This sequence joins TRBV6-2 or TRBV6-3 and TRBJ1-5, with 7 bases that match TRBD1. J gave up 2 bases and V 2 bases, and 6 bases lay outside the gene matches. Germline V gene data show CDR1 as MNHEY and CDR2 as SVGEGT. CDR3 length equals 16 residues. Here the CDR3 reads CASSYPRGTGNQPQHF. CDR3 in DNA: TGTGCCAGCAGTTACCCCAGGGGGACTGGCAATCAGCCCCAGCATTTT.

The CDR3: CASSLGGTTNTGELFF. DNA for the CDR3: TGTGCCAGCAGCTTAGGTGGCACTACGAACACCGGGGAGCTGTTTTTT. This chain connects TRBV7-6 to TRBJ2-2; no definite D call. Trimming took 1 base from V and 0 from J, leaving 9 bases between them. The germline V gene has CDR1 SGHVS and CDR2 FNYEAQ. The CDR3 has 16 amino acids.